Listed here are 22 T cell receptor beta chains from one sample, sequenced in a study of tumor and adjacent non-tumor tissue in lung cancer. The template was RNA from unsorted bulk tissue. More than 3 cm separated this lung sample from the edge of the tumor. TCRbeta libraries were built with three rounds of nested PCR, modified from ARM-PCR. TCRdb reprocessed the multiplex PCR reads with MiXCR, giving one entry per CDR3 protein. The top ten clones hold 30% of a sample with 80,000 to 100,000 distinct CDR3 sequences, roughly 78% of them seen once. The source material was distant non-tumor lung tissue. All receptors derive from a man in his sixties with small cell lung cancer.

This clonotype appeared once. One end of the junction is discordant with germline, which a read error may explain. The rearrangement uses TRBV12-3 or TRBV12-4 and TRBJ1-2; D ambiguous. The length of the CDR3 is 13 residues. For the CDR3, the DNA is TGTGCCAGCAGTCTACGTGTGAACTATGGCTACATCTTC. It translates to CASSLRVNYGYIF.

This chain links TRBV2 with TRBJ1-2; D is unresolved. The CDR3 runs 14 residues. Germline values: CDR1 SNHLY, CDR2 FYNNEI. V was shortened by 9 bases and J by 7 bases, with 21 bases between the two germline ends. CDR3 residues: CASSSAQEVAGYTF. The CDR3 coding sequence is TGTGCCAGTAGTTCTGCCCAGGAGGTGGCTGGCTACACCTTC.

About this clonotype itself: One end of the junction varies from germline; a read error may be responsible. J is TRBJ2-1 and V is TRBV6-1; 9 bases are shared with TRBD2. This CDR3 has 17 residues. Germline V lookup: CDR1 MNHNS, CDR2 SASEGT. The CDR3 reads CASSAPRLAEIYNEQFF. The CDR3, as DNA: TGTGCCAGCAGCGCGCCAAGACTAGCGGAAATCTACAACGAGCAGTTCTTC.

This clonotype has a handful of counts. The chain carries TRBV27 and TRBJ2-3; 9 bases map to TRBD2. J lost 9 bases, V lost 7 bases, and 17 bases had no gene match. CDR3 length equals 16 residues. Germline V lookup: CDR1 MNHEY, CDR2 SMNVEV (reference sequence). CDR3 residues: CASTELGGRASYTQYF. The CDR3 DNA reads TGTGCCAGCACAGAACTAGGCGGGAGGGCCTCCTACACGCAGTATTTT.

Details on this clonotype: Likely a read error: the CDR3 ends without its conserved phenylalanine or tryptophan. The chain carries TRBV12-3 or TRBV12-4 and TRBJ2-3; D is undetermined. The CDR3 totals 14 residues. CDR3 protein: CARSLGLGTDTQYI. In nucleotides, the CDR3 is TGTGCCAGAAGTTTAGGGTTGGGCACAGATACGCAGTATATT.

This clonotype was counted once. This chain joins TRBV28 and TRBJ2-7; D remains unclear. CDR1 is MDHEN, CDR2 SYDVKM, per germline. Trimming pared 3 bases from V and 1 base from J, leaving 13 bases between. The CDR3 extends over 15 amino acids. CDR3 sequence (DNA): TGTGCCAGCAGTTTTGTCCCCGGAAGATCCTACGAGCAGTACTTC. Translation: CASSFVPGRSYEQYF.

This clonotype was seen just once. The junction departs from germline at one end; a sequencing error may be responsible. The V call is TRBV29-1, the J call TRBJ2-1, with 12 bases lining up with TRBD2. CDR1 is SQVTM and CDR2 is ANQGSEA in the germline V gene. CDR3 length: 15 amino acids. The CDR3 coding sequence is TGCTGCGTCACCTTGACTAGCGGGGGAGACAATGAGCAGTTCTTC. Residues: CCVTLTSGGDNEQFF.

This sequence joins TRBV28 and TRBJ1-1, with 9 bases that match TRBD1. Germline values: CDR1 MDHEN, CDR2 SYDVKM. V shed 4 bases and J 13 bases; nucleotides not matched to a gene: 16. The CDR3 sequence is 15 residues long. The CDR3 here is CASSSSGTGFSGVFF. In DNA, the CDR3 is TGTGCCAGCAGTTCCTCCGGGACAGGGTTTTCTGGAGTTTTCTTT.

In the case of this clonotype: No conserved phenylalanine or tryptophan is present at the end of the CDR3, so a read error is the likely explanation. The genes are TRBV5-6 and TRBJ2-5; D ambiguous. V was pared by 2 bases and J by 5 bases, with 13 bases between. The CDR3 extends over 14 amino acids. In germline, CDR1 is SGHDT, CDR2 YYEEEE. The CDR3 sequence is CASSFPSGTETQYS. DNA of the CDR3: TGTGCCAGCAGCTTTCCCAGTGGTACTGAGACCCAGTACTCC.

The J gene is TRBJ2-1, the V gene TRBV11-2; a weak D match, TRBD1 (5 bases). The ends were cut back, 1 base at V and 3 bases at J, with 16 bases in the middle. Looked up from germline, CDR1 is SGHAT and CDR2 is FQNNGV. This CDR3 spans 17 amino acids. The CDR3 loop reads CASSLVTAQTFYNEQFF. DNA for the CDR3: TGTGCCAGCAGCTTAGTGACAGCCCAGACATTCTACAATGAGCAGTTCTTC.

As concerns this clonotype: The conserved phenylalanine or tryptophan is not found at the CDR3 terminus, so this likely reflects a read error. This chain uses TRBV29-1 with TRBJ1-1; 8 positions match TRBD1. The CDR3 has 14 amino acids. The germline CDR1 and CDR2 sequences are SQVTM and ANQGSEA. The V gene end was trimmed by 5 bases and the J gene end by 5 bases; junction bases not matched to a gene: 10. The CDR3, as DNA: TGCAGCGTTAACCAGGACAGGGATATTACTGAAGCTTTCCTT. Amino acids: CSVNQDRDITEAFL.

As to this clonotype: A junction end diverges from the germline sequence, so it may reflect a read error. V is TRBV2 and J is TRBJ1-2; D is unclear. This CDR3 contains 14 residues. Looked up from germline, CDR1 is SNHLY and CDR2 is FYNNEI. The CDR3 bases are TGTGCCAGCAGTTCTGCCCATGGGGTGGCTGGCTACAGCTTC. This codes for CASSSAHGVAGYSF.

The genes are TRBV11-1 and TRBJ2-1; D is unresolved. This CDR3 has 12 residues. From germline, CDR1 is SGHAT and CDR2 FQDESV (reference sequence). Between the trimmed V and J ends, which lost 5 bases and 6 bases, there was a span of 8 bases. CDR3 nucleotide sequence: TGTGCCAGCAGCACGGTCCCCAATGAGCAGTTCTTC. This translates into CASSTVPNEQFF.

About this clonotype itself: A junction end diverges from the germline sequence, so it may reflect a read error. The CDR3 spells CSVVAGASNTGEPFF. The DNA for the CDR3 is TGCAGCGTTGTGGCGGGAGCCTCGAACACCGGGGAGCCGTTTTTT. This chain uses TRBV29-1 with TRBJ2-2; 7 nucleotides match TRBD2. The CDR3 is made up of 15 amino acids. Germline V gives CDR1 SQVTM, CDR2 ANQGSEA.

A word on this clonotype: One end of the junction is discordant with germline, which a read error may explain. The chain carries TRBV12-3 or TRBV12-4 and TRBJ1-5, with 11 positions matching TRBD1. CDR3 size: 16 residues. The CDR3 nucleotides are TGTGCCAGCAGTTTCTCCTGGACAGGGGGCGGTCAGCACCAGCATTTT. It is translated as CASSFSWTGGGQHQHF.

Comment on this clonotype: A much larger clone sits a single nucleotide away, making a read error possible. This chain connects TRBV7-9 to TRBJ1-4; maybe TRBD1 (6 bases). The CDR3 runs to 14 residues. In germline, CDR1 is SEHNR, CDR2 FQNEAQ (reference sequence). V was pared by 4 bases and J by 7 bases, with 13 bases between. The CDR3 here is CASSSGGGREKLFF. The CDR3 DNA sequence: TGTGCCAGCAGCTCGGGCGGGGGCCGTGAAAAACTGTTTTTT.

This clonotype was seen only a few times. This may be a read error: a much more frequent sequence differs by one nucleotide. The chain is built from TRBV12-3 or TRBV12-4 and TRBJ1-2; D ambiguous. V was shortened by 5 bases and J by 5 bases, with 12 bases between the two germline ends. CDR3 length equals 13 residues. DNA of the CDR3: TGTGCCAGCAGTCCGCAAGTCAAGTATGGCTACACCTTC. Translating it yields CASSPQVKYGYTF.

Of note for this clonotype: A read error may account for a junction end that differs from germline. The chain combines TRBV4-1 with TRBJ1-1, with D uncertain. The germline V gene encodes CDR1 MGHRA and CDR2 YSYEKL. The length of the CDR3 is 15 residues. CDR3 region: CASSQVPVCGTEAFF. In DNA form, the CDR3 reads TGCGCCAGCAGTCAAGTTCCAGTGTGTGGCACTGAAGCTTTCTTT.

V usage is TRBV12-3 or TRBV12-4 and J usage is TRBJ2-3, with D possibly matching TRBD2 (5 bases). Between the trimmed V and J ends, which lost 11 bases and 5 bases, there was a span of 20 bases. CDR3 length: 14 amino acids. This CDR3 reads CAGCLGSLGDTQYF. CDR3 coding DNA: TGTGCCGGTTGTTTAGGGAGCTTGGGAGATACGCAGTATTTT.

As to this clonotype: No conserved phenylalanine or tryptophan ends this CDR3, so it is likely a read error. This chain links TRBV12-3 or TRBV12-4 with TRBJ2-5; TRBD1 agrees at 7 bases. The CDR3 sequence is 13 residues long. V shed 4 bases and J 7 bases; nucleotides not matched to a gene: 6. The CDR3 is CASSSRTGGTQYL. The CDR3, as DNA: TGTGCCAGCAGTTCAAGGACAGGCGGGACCCAGTACCTC.

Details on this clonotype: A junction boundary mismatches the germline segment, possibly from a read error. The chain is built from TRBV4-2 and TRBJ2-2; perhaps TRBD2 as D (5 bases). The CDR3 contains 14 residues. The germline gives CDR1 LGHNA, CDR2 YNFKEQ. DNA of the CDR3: TGTGCCAGCAGGCAAGTCCCATCACCCGGGGAACTGTTTTTT. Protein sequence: CASRQVPSPGELFF.

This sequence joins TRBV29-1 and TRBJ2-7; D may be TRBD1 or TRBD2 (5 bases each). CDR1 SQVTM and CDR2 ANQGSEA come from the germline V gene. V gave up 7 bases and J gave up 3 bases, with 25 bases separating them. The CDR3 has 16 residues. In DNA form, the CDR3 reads TGCAGCGCTGCTGAGGGCTGGGGGTCCGTTCTCTACGAGCAGTACTTC. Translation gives CSAAEGWGSVLYEQYF.